This T cell receptor (beta chain) was found in a study of T cell responses to AZD1222 COVID-19 vaccine. Regarding the study as a whole: Reportedly, nearly half of unique spike TCRs recognized epitopes outside B.1.351/B.1.1.7 mutations. Clonal diversity may have been underestimated, and the donors were mostly white British, with more females than males. Two AZD1222 doses significantly raised spike-specific TCR breadth and depth over controls. Only a handful of individuals given AZD1222 were seropositive at baseline.

Profiled with immunoSEQ multiplex PCR; TCRdb holds only in-frame clones, not every one. This repertoire shows roughly 140,000 clones, about 81% found once; its top ten account for roughly 4.5%. Regarding this clone: The target antigen is unknown.

There are 14 residues in the CDR3. Trimming pared 3 bases from V and 11 bases from J, leaving 20 bases between. Looked up from germline, CDR1 is SGHRS and CDR2 is YFSETQ. The source material was peripheral blood, sampled on day 0 of MenACWY control vaccination. The sequence derives from an adult in good health. V is TRBV5-1 and J is TRBJ1-1; D may be TRBD1 (5 bases). The CDR3 DNA sequence: TGCGCCAGCAGCTACGGGGGAGATTCTATCTCGGCTTTCTTT. It codes for CASSYGGDSISAFF.